Described below is a single T cell receptor (beta chain) sequence and its context. The CDR3 is made up of 16 amino acids. Germline V CDR1 and CDR2: SGHTA, FQGNSA. J lost 6 bases, V lost 7 bases, and 10 bases had no gene match. This specimen comes from a study of TIL therapy for anti-PD-1-resistant metastatic lung cancer. Sequencing used immunoSEQ v3. Assay used: immunoSEQ multiplex PCR; TCRdb lists only in-frame clones, some missing. The sample has nearly 9,500 clones, 65% to 80% seen once. The time point denotes: pre-treatment sample, taken before nivolumab and TIL therapy. Tumor tissue came from excised metastases, mostly pleural nodules or supraclavicular lymph nodes.

The rearrangement joins TRBV7-2 to TRBJ2-7, with TRBD2 identical over 15 bases. This TCR came from a person between 25 and 79 years old with non-small cell lung cancer. The input for sequencing was tumor tissue, taken at baseline. The CDR3 protein is CASTGLAGGLVSEQYF. The CDR3 bases are TGTGCCAGCACCGGACTAGCGGGGGGGCTAGTAAGCGAGCAGTACTTC.